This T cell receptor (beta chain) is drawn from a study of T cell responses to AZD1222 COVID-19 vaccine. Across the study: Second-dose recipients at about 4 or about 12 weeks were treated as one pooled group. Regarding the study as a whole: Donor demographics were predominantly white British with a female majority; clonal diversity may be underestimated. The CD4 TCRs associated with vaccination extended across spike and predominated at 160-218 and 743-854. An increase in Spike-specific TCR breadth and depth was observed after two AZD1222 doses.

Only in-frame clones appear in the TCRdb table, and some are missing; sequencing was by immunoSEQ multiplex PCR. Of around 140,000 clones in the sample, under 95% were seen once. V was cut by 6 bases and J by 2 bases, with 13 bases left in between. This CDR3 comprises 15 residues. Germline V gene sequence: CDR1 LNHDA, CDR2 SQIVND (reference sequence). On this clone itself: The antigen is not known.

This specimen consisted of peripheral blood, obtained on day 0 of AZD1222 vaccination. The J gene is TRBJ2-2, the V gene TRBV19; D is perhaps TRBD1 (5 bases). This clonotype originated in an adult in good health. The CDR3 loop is CASRRIDSNTGELFF. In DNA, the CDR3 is TGTGCCAGTAGACGAATCGACAGTAACACCGGGGAGCTGTTTTTT. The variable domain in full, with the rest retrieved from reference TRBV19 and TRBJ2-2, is DGGITQSPKYLFRKEGQNVTLSCEQNLNHDAMYWYRQDPGQGLRLIYYSQIVNDFQKGDIAEGYSVSREKKESFPLTVTSAQKNPTAFYLCASRRIDSNTGELFFGEGSRLTVL.